This T cell receptor (beta chain) is from a study of cytomegalovirus exposure and HLA in healthy donors. PCR involved 60 Vbeta and 13 Jbeta primers. Profiling relied on immunoSEQ multiplex PCR, and the TCRdb table lists in-frame clones only, not all of them. The profile shows 100,000 to 150,000 clones, 60% to 80% of them singletons. V trimming: 4 bases; J trimming: 13 bases; junction bases outside the gene matches: 5. Germline assignment: CDR1 SGHTA and CDR2 FQGTGA. This CDR3 contains 12 residues. The genes are TRBV7-3 and TRBJ2-1; TRBD1 matches 9 bases. The sample taken for sequencing was PBMCs. This TCR was recovered from a male donor in good health and CMV-seronegative. CDR3: CASSSSTGGQFF. Here the CDR3 DNA reads TGTGCCAGCAGCTCCTCAACAGGGGGCCAGTTCTTC.